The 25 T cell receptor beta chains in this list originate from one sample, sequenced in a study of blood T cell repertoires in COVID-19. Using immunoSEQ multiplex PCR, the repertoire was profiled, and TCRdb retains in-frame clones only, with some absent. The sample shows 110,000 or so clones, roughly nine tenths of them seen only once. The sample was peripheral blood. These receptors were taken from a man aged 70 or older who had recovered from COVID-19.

CDR3 coding DNA: TGTGCCAGCAGGGCGCAGGGGCAAGTAGATACGCAGTATTTT. This translates into CASRAQGQVDTQYF. The chain carries TRBV28 and TRBJ2-3, with D perhaps TRBD1 (6 bases). The ends were cut back, 6 bases at V and 5 bases at J, with 15 bases in the middle. This CDR3 has 14 amino acids. Germline lookup yields CDR1 MDHEN and CDR2 SYDVKM.

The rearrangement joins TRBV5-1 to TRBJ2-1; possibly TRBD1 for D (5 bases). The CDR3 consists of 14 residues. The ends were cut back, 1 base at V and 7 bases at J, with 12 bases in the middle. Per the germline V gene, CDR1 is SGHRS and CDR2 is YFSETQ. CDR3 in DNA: TGCGCCAGCAGCTTGACGCGACAGCTGAATGAGCAGTTCTTC. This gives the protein CASSLTRQLNEQFF.

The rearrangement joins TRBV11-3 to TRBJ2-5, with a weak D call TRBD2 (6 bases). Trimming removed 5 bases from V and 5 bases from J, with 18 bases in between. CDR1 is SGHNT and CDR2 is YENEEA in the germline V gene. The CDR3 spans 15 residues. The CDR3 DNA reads TGTGCCAGCAGCCCCGGGACTGCGTTTGGGGAGACCCAGTACTTC. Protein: CASSPGTAFGETQYF.

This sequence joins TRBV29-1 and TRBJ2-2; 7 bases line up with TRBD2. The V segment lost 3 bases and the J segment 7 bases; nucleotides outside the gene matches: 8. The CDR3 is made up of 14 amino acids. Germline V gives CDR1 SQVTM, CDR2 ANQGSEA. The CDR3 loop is CSVDGRLGSGELFF. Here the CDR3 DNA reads TGCAGCGTTGACGGGAGGCTTGGGAGCGGGGAGCTGTTTTTT.

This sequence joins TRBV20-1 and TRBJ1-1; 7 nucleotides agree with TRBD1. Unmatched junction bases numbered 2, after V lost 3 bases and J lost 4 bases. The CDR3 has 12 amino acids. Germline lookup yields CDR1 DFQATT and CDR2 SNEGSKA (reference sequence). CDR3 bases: TGCAGTGCTAGTACAGGGGTCACTGAAGCTTTCTTT. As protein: CSASTGVTEAFF.

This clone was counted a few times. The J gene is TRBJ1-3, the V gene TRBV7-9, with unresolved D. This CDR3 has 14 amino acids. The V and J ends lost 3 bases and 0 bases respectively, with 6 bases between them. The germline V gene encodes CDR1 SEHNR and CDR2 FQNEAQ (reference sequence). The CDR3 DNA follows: TGTGCCAGCAGCTTGACAAGCTCTGGAAACACCATATATTTT. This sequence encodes CASSLTSSGNTIYF.

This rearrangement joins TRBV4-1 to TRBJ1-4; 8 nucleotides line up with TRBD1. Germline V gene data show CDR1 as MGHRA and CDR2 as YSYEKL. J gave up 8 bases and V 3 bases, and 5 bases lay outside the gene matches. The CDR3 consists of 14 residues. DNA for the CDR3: TGCGCCAGCAGCCATACAGGGGGTTGGGAAAAACTGTTTTTT. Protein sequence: CASSHTGGWEKLFF.

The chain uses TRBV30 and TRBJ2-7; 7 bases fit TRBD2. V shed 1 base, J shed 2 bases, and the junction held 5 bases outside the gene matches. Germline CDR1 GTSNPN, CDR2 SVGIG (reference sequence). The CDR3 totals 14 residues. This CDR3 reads CAWSDGGKPYEQYF. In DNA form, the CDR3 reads TGTGCCTGGAGTGACGGGGGGAAACCCTACGAGCAGTACTTC.

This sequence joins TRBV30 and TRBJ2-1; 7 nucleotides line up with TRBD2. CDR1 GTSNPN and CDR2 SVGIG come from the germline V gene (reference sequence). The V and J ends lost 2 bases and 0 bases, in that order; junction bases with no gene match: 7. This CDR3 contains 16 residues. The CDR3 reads CAWSRLAAGSYNEQFF. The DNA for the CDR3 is TGTGCCTGGAGTCGGCTAGCGGCCGGCTCCTACAATGAGCAGTTCTTC.

For the CDR3, the DNA is TGTGCCAGCAGTGAACAGGGGCCATACAATGAGCAGTTCTTC. As protein: CASSEQGPYNEQFF. The J gene is TRBJ2-1, the V gene TRBV7-7; TRBD1 matches at 7 bases. The V gene's germline CDR1 is SSHAT and CDR2 FNYEAQ (reference sequence). This CDR3 is 14 amino acids long. The V and J ends lost 6 bases and 4 bases, in that order; junction bases with no gene match: 6.

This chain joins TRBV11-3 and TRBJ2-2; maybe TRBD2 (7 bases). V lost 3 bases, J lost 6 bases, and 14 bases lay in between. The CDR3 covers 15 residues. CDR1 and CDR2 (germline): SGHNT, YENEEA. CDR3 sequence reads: CASSFRGEGAGELFF. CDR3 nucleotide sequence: TGTGCCAGCAGCTTCCGGGGGGAGGGGGCCGGGGAGCTGTTTTTT.

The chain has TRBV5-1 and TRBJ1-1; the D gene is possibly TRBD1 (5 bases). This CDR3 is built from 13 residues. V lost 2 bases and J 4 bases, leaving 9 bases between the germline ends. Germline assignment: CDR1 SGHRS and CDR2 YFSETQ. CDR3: CASSLGVSTEAFF. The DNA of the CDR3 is TGCGCCAGCAGCTTAGGGGTGAGCACTGAAGCTTTCTTT.

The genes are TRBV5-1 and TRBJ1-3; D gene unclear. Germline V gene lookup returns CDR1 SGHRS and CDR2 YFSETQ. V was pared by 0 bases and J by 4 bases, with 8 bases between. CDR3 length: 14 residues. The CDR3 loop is CASSLDHRGNTIYF. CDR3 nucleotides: TGCGCCAGCAGCTTGGACCACAGAGGAAACACCATATATTTT.

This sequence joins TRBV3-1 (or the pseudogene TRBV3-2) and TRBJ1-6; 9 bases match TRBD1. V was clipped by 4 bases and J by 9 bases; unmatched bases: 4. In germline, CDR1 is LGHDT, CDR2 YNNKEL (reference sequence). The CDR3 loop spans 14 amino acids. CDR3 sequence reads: CASSRDRDGSPLHF. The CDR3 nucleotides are TGTGCCAGCAGCCGGGACAGGGACGGTTCACCCCTCCACTTT.

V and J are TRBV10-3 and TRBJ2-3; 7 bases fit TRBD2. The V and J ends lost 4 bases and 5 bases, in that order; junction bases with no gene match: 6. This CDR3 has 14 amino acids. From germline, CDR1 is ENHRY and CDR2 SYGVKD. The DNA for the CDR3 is TGTGCCATCAGTGGCCGGGGGGATGAAGATACGCAGTATTTT. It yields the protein CAISGRGDEDTQYF.

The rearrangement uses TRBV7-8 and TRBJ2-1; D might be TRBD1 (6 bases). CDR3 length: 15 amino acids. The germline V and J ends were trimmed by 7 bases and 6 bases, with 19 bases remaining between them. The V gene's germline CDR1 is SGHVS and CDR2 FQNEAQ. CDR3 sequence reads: CASTTLAGESNEQFF. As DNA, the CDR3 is TGTGCCAGCACCACGTTGGCAGGGGAGAGCAATGAGCAGTTCTTC.

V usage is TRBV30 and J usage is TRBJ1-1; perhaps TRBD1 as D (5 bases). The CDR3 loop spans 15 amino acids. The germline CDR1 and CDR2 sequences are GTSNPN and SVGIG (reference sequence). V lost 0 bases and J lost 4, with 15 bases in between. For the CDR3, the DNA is TGTGCCTGGAGTGTAACGACAGCAAGCCCCACTGAAGCTTTCTTT. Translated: CAWSVTTASPTEAFF.

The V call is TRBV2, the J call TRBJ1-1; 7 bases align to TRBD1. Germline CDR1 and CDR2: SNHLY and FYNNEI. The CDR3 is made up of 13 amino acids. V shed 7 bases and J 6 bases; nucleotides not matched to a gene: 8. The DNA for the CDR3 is TGTGCCAGCAAAGACAGGGAATTATCTGAAGCTTTCTTT. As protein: CASKDRELSEAFF.

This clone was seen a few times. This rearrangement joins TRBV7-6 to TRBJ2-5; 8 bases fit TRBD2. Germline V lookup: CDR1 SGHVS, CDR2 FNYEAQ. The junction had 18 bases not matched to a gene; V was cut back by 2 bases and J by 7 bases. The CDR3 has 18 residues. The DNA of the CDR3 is TGTGCCAGCAGCTTATCGTTTCGCGGGGGGCGAGGTCGGGTGACCCAGTACTTC. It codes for CASSLSFRGGRGRVTQYF.

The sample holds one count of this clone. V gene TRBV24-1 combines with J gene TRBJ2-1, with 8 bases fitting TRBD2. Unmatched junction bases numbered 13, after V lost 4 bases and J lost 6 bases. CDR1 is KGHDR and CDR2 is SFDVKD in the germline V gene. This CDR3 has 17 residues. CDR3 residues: CATSESETREALNEQFF. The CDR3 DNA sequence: TGTGCCACCAGTGAATCCGAAACGCGGGAGGCCCTCAATGAGCAGTTCTTC.

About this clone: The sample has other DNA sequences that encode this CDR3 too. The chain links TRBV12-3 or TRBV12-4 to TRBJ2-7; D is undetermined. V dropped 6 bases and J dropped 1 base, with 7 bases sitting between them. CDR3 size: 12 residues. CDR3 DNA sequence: TGTGCCAGCAGCCCCGGGTCCTACGAGCAGTACTTC. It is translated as CASSPGSYEQYF.

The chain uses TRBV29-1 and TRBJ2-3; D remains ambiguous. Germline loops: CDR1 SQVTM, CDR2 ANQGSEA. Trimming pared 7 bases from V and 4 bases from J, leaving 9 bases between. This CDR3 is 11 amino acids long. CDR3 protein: CSAEEADTQYF. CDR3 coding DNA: TGCAGCGCCGAGGAAGCAGATACGCAGTATTTT.

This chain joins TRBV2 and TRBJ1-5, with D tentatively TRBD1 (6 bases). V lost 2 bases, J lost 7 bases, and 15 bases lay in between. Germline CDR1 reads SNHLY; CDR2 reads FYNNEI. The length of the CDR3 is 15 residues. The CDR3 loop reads CASSELLGAEQPQHF. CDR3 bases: TGTGCCAGCAGTGAATTGTTGGGGGCGGAACAGCCCCAGCATTTT.

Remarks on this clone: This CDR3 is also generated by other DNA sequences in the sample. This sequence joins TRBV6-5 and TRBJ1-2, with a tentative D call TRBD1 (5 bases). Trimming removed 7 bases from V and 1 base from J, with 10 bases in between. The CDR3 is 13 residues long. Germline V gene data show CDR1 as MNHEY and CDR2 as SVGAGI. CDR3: CASTRDSNYGYTF. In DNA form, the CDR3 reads TGTGCCAGCACTCGTGACAGTAACTATGGCTACACCTTC.

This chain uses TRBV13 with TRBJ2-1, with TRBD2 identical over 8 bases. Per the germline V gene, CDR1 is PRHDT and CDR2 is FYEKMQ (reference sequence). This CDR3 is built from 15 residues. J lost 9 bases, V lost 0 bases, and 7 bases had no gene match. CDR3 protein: CASSLGGLGEREQFF. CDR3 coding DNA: TGTGCCAGCAGCTTAGGGGGACTAGGAGAGCGTGAGCAGTTCTTC.